One and the same sample provided the 29 T cell receptor beta chains below, sequenced in a study of T cell responses to AZD1222 COVID-19 vaccine. Sequencing used immunoSEQ multiplex PCR; TCRdb keeps in-frame clones, though not all of them. The data contain around 150,000 clones, approximately 95% of them seen just once; the ten biggest clones take up 6.5% to 8.5%. This specimen was peripheral blood, taken 28 days after the second AZD1222 dose. The receptors come from an adult who received the AZD1222 COVID-19 vaccine.

The rearrangement joins TRBV7-6 to TRBJ1-1; D is undetermined. The germline V gene encodes CDR1 SGHVS and CDR2 FNYEAQ. V lost 5 bases and J lost 1, with 17 bases in between. CDR3 length: 16 residues. The CDR3 reads CASSQRAYRPNTEAFF. CDR3 nucleotide sequence: TGTGCCAGCAGCCAACGCGCGTACAGACCGAACACTGAAGCTTTCTTT.

CDR3 region: CASSQSGNTIYF. The CDR3 DNA reads TGTGCCAGCAGCCAATCGGGAAACACCATATATTTT. The V and J genes are TRBV7-8 and TRBJ1-3; D is ambiguous. There are 12 residues in the CDR3. The V end lost 5 bases, the J end lost 4 bases, and 6 bases lay between the germline ends. Germline V gives CDR1 SGHVS, CDR2 FQNEAQ.

The chain recombines TRBV4-3 with TRBJ1-4; 7 nucleotides agree with TRBD1. CDR3 length: 16 amino acids. Germline CDR1 is LGHNA and CDR2 is YSLEER. Germline trimming cut 0 bases from V and 8 bases from J; bases unmatched to any gene: 9. The CDR3 is CASSQDYGRGLEKLFF. The CDR3 nucleotides are TGCGCCAGCAGCCAAGATTATGGCAGGGGGTTGGAAAAACTGTTTTTT.

The chain couples TRBV7-9 to TRBJ1-5, with D unclear. Germline V gene lookup returns CDR1 SEHNR and CDR2 FQNEAQ (reference sequence). Between the trimmed V and J ends, which lost 3 bases and 4 bases, there was a span of 10 bases. The CDR3 length is 14 residues. The CDR3 is CASSFNSPNQPQHF. Written as DNA, the CDR3 is TGTGCCAGCAGCTTCAACAGCCCTAATCAGCCCCAGCATTTT.

This chain uses TRBV3-1 (or the pseudogene TRBV3-2) with TRBJ1-1, with a weak D call TRBD1 (5 bases). Trimming pared 2 bases from V and 9 bases from J, leaving 10 bases between. Germline V CDR1 and CDR2: LGHDT, YNNKEL (reference sequence). This CDR3 contains 12 residues. CDR3 protein: CASSQPQGKAFF. The CDR3 DNA sequence: TGTGCCAGCAGCCAACCCCAGGGAAAAGCTTTCTTT.

The genes are TRBV30 and TRBJ2-4; D may correspond to TRBD1 or TRBD2 (5 bases each). This CDR3 contains 15 residues. Per germline, CDR1 GTSNPN and CDR2 SVGIG (reference sequence). V lost 2 bases and J 5 bases, leaving 16 bases between the germline ends. DNA for the CDR3: TGTGCCTGGAGTACCACCCCGGGACGGCAAAACATTCAGTACTTC. Its translation is CAWSTTPGRQNIQYF.

This chain joins TRBV20-1 and TRBJ1-1; a possible D gene is TRBD1 (6 bases). The CDR3 runs 11 residues. Germline V gene sequence: CDR1 DFQATT, CDR2 SNEGSKA (reference sequence). The V gene lost 7 bases and the J gene lost 5 bases, with 11 bases spanning the gap. The CDR3 region has the DNA TGCAGTGAGGGGGGCGGGACTGAAGCTTTCTTT. It translates to CSEGGGTEAFF.

There are a few counts of this clone. V usage is TRBV18 and J usage is TRBJ1-5; tentatively, D is TRBD1 (5 bases). V was pared by 1 base and J by 6 bases, with 13 bases between. Germline V lookup: CDR1 KGHSH, CDR2 LQKENI. The CDR3 consists of 15 residues. Here the CDR3 reads CASSPRGDVVQPQHF. DNA for the CDR3: TGTGCCAGCTCACCACGGGGGGACGTGGTTCAGCCCCAGCATTTT.

The J gene is TRBJ2-2, the V gene TRBV9; D not resolved. CDR1 SGDLS and CDR2 YYNGEE come from the germline V gene. This CDR3 has 13 residues. Trimming took off 4 bases at V and 4 bases at J, with 8 bases between the two ends. The CDR3 sequence: CASSRVSTGELFF. The CDR3 DNA follows: TGTGCCAGCAGCCGCGTGAGCACCGGGGAGCTGTTTTTT.

CDR3 sequence: CTSTSGGEYIQYF. For the CDR3, the DNA is TGCACCAGCACTAGCGGGGGTGAGTACATTCAGTACTTC. The gene calls are TRBV1 and TRBJ2-4; the tabulated D call, TRBD2, remains unverified against the DNA. TRBV1 is listed as a pseudogene. The CDR3 totals 13 residues.

This clone was detected a few times. The chain uses TRBV10-3 and TRBJ1-1; no clear D gene. The V gene lost 10 bases and the J gene lost 2 bases, with 11 bases spanning the gap. CDR1 ENHRY and CDR2 SYGVKD come from the germline V gene. The CDR3 spans 12 residues. This chain's CDR3 is CATAQGNTEAFF. The DNA for the CDR3 is TGTGCCACCGCGCAAGGCAACACTGAAGCTTTCTTT.

This chain connects TRBV5-6 to TRBJ1-1; the D is unclear. Between the trimmed V and J ends, which lost 4 bases and 1 base, there was a span of 8 bases. CDR3 size: 13 residues. Germline-derived CDR1 and CDR2 are SGHDT and YYEEEE. The CDR3 region is CASSRGPNTEAFF. In DNA form, the CDR3 reads TGTGCCAGCAGCCGCGGACCGAACACTGAAGCTTTCTTT.

The chain recombines TRBV27 with TRBJ2-7; 12 bases align to TRBD1. V shed 6 bases, J shed 5 bases, and the junction held 8 bases outside the gene matches. The CDR3 contains 15 residues. Germline V CDR1 and CDR2: MNHEY, SMNVEV (reference sequence). CDR3 sequence reads: CASSVRGQGAHEQYF. CDR3 coding DNA: TGTGCCAGCAGCGTCCGGGGACAGGGGGCCCACGAGCAGTACTTC.

This clone appeared a single time. The V call is TRBV7-9, the J call TRBJ2-1; 9 nucleotides match TRBD1. Germline trimming cut 7 bases from V and 7 bases from J; bases unmatched to any gene: 8. Per the germline V gene, CDR1 is SEHNR and CDR2 is FQNEAQ (reference sequence). CDR3 length: 14 amino acids. This chain's CDR3 is CASIMTGGLNEQFF. The CDR3 nucleotides are TGTGCCAGCATCATGACAGGGGGGCTGAATGAGCAGTTCTTC.

The rearrangement joins TRBV6-1 to TRBJ1-5; D is ambiguous. This CDR3 contains 13 residues. Trimming pared 3 bases from V and 3 bases from J, leaving 6 bases between. Per germline, CDR1 MNHNS and CDR2 SASEGT. The CDR3 sequence: CASSEGNNQPQHF. The CDR3 nucleotides read TGTGCCAGCAGTGAGGGGAACAATCAGCCCCAGCATTTT.

The chain recombines TRBV3-1 (or the pseudogene TRBV3-2) with TRBJ2-1, with unresolved D. The CDR3 covers 14 residues. Trimming pared 0 bases from V and 10 bases from J, leaving 13 bases between. Germline V lookup: CDR1 LGHDT, CDR2 YNNKEL (reference sequence). The CDR3 is CASSQDVVNREQFF. CDR3 bases: TGTGCCAGCAGCCAAGACGTGGTGAATCGAGAGCAGTTCTTC.

The V and J genes are TRBV6-6 and TRBJ1-3, with 7 positions matching TRBD1. The V segment lost 6 bases and the J segment 0 bases; nucleotides outside the gene matches: 20. The CDR3 loop spans 20 amino acids. Per germline, CDR1 MNHNY and CDR2 SVGAGI (reference sequence). CDR3 amino acids: CASSGPGQRINNPSGNTIYF. The CDR3 nucleotides read TGTGCCAGCAGCGGACCGGGACAGAGGATTAACAACCCCTCTGGAAACACCATATATTTT.

The chain is built from TRBV5-1 and TRBJ1-6, with D tentatively TRBD1 (5 bases). The CDR3 totals 14 residues. Germline V CDR1 and CDR2: SGHRS, YFSETQ. V lost 5 bases and J lost 9, with 15 bases in between. The CDR3 coding sequence is TGCGCCAGCAGGTTCGACAGTTTGGCTTCACCCCTCCACTTT. Its translation is CASRFDSLASPLHF.

As to this clone: Other DNA sequences of this sample code for an identical CDR3. The CDR3 loop is CASSQGSGQPQHF. The CDR3 DNA sequence: TGCGCCAGCAGCCAGGGATCAGGACAGCCCCAGCATTTT. The chain joins TRBV4-1 to TRBJ1-5, with D uncertain. Germline values: CDR1 MGHRA, CDR2 YSYEKL. The CDR3 contains 13 residues. Trimming left V 3 bases short and J 7 bases short, with 10 bases between.

V gene TRBV7-9 combines with J gene TRBJ1-4, with 7 bases aligning to TRBD1. Unmatched junction bases numbered 12, after V lost 5 bases and J lost 15 bases. Looked up from germline, CDR1 is SEHNR and CDR2 is FQNEAQ (reference sequence). The CDR3 covers 13 residues. CDR3 nucleotide sequence: TGTGCCAGCAGCCACCTGGACAGGAAGGGATTGTTTTTT. Translating gives CASSHLDRKGLFF. The whole variable domain, filled in from reference TRBV7-9 and TRBJ1-4, reads DTGVSQNPRHKITKRGQNVTFRCDPISEHNRLYWYRQTLGQGPEFLTYFQNEAQLEKSRLLSDRFSAERPKGSFSTLEIQRTEQGDSAMYLCASSHLDRKGLFFGSGTQLSVL.

The CDR3 DNA is TGTGCCAGCTCACCATCAGATCGGGCTTTCTTT. This encodes CASSPSDRAFF. The chain combines TRBV18 with TRBJ1-1; no clear D gene. The V gene lost 2 bases and the J gene lost 11 bases, with 9 bases spanning the gap. There are 11 residues in the CDR3. Looked up from germline, CDR1 is KGHSH and CDR2 is LQKENI.

This clone has just a few counts. The J gene is TRBJ1-3, the V gene TRBV19, with a possible D match to TRBD1 (6 bases). The germline CDR1 and CDR2 sequences are LNHDA and SQIVND (reference sequence). There are 12 residues in the CDR3. Trimming pared 4 bases from V and 14 bases from J, leaving 15 bases between. The CDR3 protein is CASSRPGTSLYF. The CDR3 region has the DNA TGTGCCAGTAGTAGGCCCGGGACATCGCTATATTTT.

The V and J genes are TRBV6-5 and TRBJ2-2; D may match TRBD1 or TRBD2 (5 bases each). V was pared by 0 bases and J by 7 bases, with 9 bases between. This CDR3 spans 14 amino acids. Germline V gene data show CDR1 as MNHEY and CDR2 as SVGAGI. The CDR3 DNA follows: TGTGCCAGCAGTTACTCCCCGGGGCTCGGGGAGCTGTTTTTT. Translating it yields CASSYSPGLGELFF.

The chain combines TRBV5-4 with TRBJ2-6; D perhaps matches TRBD1 (5 bases). Per the germline V gene, CDR1 is SGHNT and CDR2 is YYREEE (reference sequence). V was shortened by 1 base and J by 0 bases, with 5 bases between the two germline ends. This CDR3 has 15 amino acids. CDR3 residues: CASSLRGSGANVLTF. CDR3 DNA: TGTGCCAGCAGCTTGAGGGGCTCTGGGGCCAACGTCCTGACTTTC.

The chain recombines TRBV3-1 (or the pseudogene TRBV3-2) with TRBJ2-5, with TRBD2 matching over 10 bases. Germline CDR1 is LGHDT and CDR2 is YNNKEL (reference sequence). This CDR3 contains 16 residues. V was clipped by 3 bases and J by 2 bases; unmatched bases: 6. The CDR3 reads CASSQFQRGGQETQYF. In DNA form, the CDR3 reads TGTGCCAGCAGCCAGTTTCAGCGGGGGGGACAAGAGACCCAGTACTTC.

This sequence joins TRBV7-3 and TRBJ1-3, with unresolved D. Trimming took off 5 bases at V and 7 bases at J, with 15 bases between the two ends. This CDR3 region has 14 residues. In germline, CDR1 is SGHTA, CDR2 FQGTGA. The CDR3 reads CASSLPGPGNTIYF. In nucleotides, the CDR3 is TGTGCCAGCAGCCTCCCTGGGCCCGGTAACACCATATATTTT. The entire variable domain, with the rest obtained from reference TRBV7-3 and TRBJ1-3, is as follows: GAGVSQTPSNKVTEKGKYVELRCDPISGHTALYWYRQSLGQGPEFLIYFQGTGAADDSGLPNDRFFAVRPEGSVSTLKIQRTERGDSAVYLCASSLPGPGNTIYFGEGSWLTVV.

The V call is TRBV7-2, the J call TRBJ1-5, with 10 bases fitting TRBD1. Per the germline V gene, CDR1 is SGHTA and CDR2 is FQGNSA. J lost 9 bases, V lost 5 bases, and 10 bases had no gene match. This CDR3 has 15 amino acids. This CDR3 is CASSLRDRGLGPQHF. CDR3 sequence (DNA): TGTGCCAGCAGCCTCCGGGACAGGGGTTTAGGGCCCCAGCATTTT.

This clone was seen more than once but under ten times. The J gene is TRBJ1-5, the V gene TRBV4-1; TRBD1 is a possible D gene (5 bases). The CDR3 is made up of 15 amino acids. Germline lookup yields CDR1 MGHRA and CDR2 YSYEKL. Trimming took off 4 bases at V and 7 bases at J, with 17 bases between the two ends. The chain's CDR3 is CASSLGDFSNQPQHF. The CDR3 bases are TGCGCCAGCAGCCTGGGGGATTTCTCGAACCAGCCCCAGCATTTT.

The V call is TRBV4-3, the J call TRBJ1-5, with D hard to call. The CDR3 totals 16 residues. Per the germline V gene, CDR1 is LGHNA and CDR2 is YSLEER. V was cut by 0 bases and J by 5 bases, with 14 bases left in between. The chain's CDR3 is CASSQDRWRHDQPQHF. The CDR3 bases are TGCGCCAGCAGCCAAGATCGATGGCGCCACGATCAGCCCCAGCATTTT.